The text below deals with one TCR beta chain. Antigen unknown. This specimen belongs to a study of cytomegalovirus exposure and HLA in healthy donors. Study conclusions and caveats: After further analysis at a later stage, 16,951 TCR beta sequences were associated with HLA alleles at 0.05 false discovery rate. Indistinguishability led to the exclusion of some V segments, TRBV6-2 and TRBV6-3 included. Listed as cytomegalovirus-associated were 150 to 200 TCR beta chains.

60 Vbeta and 13 Jbeta primers were used in PCR. Repertoires were generated with immunoSEQ multiplex PCR, while TCRdb's copy carries only in-frame clones and drops some. In the table there are around 100,000 clones, over 65% of which are singletons. The V end was cut by 3 bases, the J end by 1 base, with 9 bases between. Germline V lookup: CDR1 LNHDA, CDR2 SQIVND (reference sequence). The CDR3 totals 14 residues. This TCR was recovered from a man aged 35 to 55 in good health and CMV-seronegative. The sample comprised PBMCs. The V and J genes are TRBV19 and TRBJ1-1, with D tentatively TRBD1 (5 bases). The CDR3 loop reads CASSILRENTEAFF. The CDR3 coding sequence is TGTGCCAGTAGTATCCTCAGGGAGAACACTGAAGCTTTCTTT.